This T cell receptor (beta chain) emerged from a study of CD8+CD57+ T cells in acquired aplastic anemia. In regard to this clonotype: Its antigen is unknown.

The CDR3 covers 15 residues. Trimming cost V 5 bases and J 5 bases, with 18 bases left between them. Germline CDR1 reads LNHDA; CDR2 reads SQIVND (reference sequence). It was genomic DNA that served as the template for profiling TCR beta VDJ and CDR3. TCRdb redid the calling of the reads with MiXCR, one entry per CDR3 protein. Among some 150,000 distinct CDR3 sequences listed, around 41% were seen once. Notes on the study in general: A set of about 30 CD8+ CDR3 sequences was shared between patients and controls, and these sequences appeared highly expressed in patients.

Sequences were obtained from sorted CD4+, CD8+, or CD8+CD57+ T cells (not recorded which) from PBMCs. The origin of this receptor is a human donor in good health, serving as a control. This rearrangement joins TRBV19 to TRBJ2-5; D is perhaps TRBD1 or TRBD2 (6 bases each). The CDR3 DNA sequence: TGTGCCAGTAGTCCCACTAGGGGGGTAGGGGAGACCCAGTACTTC. It specifies CASSPTRGVGETQYF.